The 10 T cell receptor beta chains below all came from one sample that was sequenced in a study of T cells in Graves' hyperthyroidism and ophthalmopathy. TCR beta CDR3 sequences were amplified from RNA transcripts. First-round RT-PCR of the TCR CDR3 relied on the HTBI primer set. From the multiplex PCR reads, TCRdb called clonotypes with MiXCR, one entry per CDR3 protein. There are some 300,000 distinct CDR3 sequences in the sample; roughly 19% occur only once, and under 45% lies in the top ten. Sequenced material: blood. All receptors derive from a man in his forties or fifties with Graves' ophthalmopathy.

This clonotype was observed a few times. In DNA form, the CDR3 reads TGTGCCAGCAGTTCCCCCTTCGGACTAGCGGGAGGAACCGGGGAGCTGTTTTTT. This gives the protein CASSSPFGLAGGTGELFF. V and J are TRBV28 and TRBJ2-2, with 14 bases lining up with TRBD2. Trimming cost V 4 bases and J 5 bases; bases outside gene matches: 9. The CDR3 covers 18 residues. Germline loops: CDR1 MDHEN, CDR2 SYDVKM.

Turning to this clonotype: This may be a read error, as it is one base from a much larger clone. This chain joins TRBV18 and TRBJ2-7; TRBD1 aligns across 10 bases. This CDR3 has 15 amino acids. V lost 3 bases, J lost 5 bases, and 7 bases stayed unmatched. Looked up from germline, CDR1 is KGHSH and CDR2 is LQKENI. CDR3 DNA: TGTGCCAGCTCACCCGGGACAGGGGAAGGGCACGAGCAGTACTTC. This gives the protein CASSPGTGEGHEQYF.

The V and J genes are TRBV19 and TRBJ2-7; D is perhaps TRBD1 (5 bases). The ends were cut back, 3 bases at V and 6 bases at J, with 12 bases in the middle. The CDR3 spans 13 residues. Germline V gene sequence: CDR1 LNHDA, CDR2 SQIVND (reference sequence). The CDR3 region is CASSINRIGEQYF. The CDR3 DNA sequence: TGTGCCAGTAGTATCAACAGGATAGGCGAGCAGTACTTC. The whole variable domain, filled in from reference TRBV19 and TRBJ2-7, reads DGGITQSPKYLFRKEGQNVTLSCEQNLNHDAMYWYRQDPGQGLRLIYYSQIVNDFQKGDIAEGYSVSREKKESFPLTVTSAQKNPTAFYLCASSINRIGEQYFGPGTRLTVT.

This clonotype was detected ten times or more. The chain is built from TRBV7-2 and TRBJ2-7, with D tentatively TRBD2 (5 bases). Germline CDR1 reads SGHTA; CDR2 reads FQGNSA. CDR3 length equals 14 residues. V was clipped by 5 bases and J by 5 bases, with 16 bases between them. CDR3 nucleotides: TGTGCCAGCAGCCCGTCGGGGTCGCGGCACGAGCAGTACTTC. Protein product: CASSPSGSRHEQYF.

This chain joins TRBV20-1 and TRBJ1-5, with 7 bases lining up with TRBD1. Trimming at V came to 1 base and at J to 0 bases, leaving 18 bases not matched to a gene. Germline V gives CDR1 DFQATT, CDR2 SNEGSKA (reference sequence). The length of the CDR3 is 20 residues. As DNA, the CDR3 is TGCAGTGCTAGAGTTAGAAGGTTAAGTGACAGGGTCGATAGCAATCAGCCCCAGCATTTT. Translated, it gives CSARVRRLSDRVDSNQPQHF.

As DNA, the CDR3 is TGTGCCAGCAGCGCTCGACAGGGGGCGAACACCGGGGAGCTGTTTTTT. Protein product: CASSARQGANTGELFF. The rearrangement links TRBV9 to TRBJ2-2; 9 nucleotides align to TRBD1. The CDR3 runs to 16 residues. Germline values: CDR1 SGDLS, CDR2 YYNGEE. J was trimmed by 0 bases and V by 3 bases; bases with no gene match: 3.

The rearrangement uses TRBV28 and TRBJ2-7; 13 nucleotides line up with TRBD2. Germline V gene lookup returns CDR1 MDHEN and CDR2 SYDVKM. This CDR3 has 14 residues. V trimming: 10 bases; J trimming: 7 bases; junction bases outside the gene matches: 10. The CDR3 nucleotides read TGTGCCATCGGTGGACTAGCGGGAGTGGAGGAGCAGTACTTC. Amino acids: CAIGGLAGVEEQYF.

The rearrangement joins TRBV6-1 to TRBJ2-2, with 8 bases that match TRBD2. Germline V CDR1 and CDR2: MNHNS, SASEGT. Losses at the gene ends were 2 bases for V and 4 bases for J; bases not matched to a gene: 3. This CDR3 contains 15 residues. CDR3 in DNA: TGTGCCAGCAGTGAAAGCGGGAGTCTCACCGGGGAGCTGTTTTTT. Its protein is CASSESGSLTGELFF.

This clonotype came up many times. Here the CDR3 reads CASSDVSGSLSEQFF. CDR3 nucleotide sequence: TGTGCCAGCAGTGACGTTAGCGGGAGCTTAAGTGAGCAGTTCTTC. The genes are TRBV2 and TRBJ2-1; TRBD2 agrees at 9 bases. The ends lost 3 bases at V and 9 bases at J; junction bases unmatched: 9. CDR3 length: 15 amino acids. Germline V gives CDR1 SNHLY, CDR2 FYNNEI.

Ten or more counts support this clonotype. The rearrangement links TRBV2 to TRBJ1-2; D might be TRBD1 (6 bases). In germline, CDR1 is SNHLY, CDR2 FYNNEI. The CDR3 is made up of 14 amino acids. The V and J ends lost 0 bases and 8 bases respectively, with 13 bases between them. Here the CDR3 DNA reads TGTGCCAGCAGTGAAGCGAGGACAGCTTTCGGCTACACCTTC. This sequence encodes CASSEARTAFGYTF.